The rows below give T cell receptor beta chains drawn from one sample of a study of cytomegalovirus exposure and HLA in healthy donors. Sequencing was performed with immunoSEQ multiplex PCR; in TCRdb, only in-frame clones are kept and a portion is missing. The sample includes some 170,000 clones, under 90% of them seen just once. The sequenced sample consisted of PBMCs. The receptors shown here come from a woman between 18 and 30 years old in good health and CMV-seropositive. Both conserved end residues are part of each CDR3. A D gene is named only where the DNA matches it firmly. Clone size, where shown, is once, few, many, or a class for clones that have expanded.

clone_size	v_call	j_call	d_call	cdr3_nt	cdr3_aa
NA	TRBV4-3	TRBJ2-1	TRBD1	TGCGCCAGCAGCCAATCCGGGACAGGACATTACAATGAGCAGTTCTTC	CASSQSGTGHYNEQFF
NA	TRBV30	TRBJ1-2	NA	TGTGCCTGGAGTGTAGCGGGGGACATCCCAAAGTTCTATGGCTACACCTTC	CAWSVAGDIPKFYGYTF
NA	TRBV5-1	TRBJ1-1	NA	TGCGCCAGCAGCTTATTCGGGGGGAACACTGAAGCTTTCTTT	CASSLFGGNTEAFF
NA	TRBV2	TRBJ1-5	NA	TGTGCCAGCAGGAACAGGGTAGTACAGCCCCAGCATTTT	CASRNRVVQPQHF
NA	TRBV10-1	TRBJ2-1	TRBD2	TGCGCCAGCAGTGCTAGCGGGTTCTACAATGAGCAGTTCTTC	CASSASGFYNEQFF
NA	TRBV7-3	TRBJ2-1	TRBD2	TGTGCCAGCAGCTCAGAGGGATTGACTAGCGGGGACAATGAGCAGTTCTTC	CASSSEGLTSGDNEQFF
NA	TRBV5-1	TRBJ1-1	NA	TGCGCCAGCAGCTCCTATAAGGGACATCCGGACACTGAAGCTTTCTTT	CASSSYKGHPDTEAFF
NA	TRBV12-5	TRBJ2-6	NA	TGTGCTAGTGGTTTGGGCGGAGGGGCCAACGTCCTGACTTTC	CASGLGGGANVLTF
NA	TRBV29-1	TRBJ2-1	TRBD2	TGCAGCGTCTGGCTAGCGGGAGGCAATGAGCAGTTCTTC	CSVWLAGGNEQFF
NA	TRBV7-8	TRBJ2-7	TRBD2	TGTGCCAGCAGCTTAGATTTAGCGGGAGGGCGGGGGCAGTACTTC	CASSLDLAGGRGQYF
NA	TRBV27	TRBJ2-7	TRBD1	TGTGCCAGCAGTTTCCTCCAGACAGGGTCTTCGTACGAGCAGTACTTC	CASSFLQTGSSYEQYF
NA	TRBV20-1	TRBJ1-2	NA	TGCAGTGCTATGCTAGATGTCTACACCTTC	CSAMLDVYTF
once	TRBV2	TRBJ2-2	NA	TGTGCCAGCAGGGGTAGCGGAGGTCACACCGGGGAGCTGTTTTTT	CASRGSGGHTGELFF
NA	TRBV11-2	TRBJ2-1	TRBD2	TGTGCCAGCAGGGGACTAGCGGGGTACAATGAGCAGTTCTTC	CASRGLAGYNEQFF
once	TRBV4-3	TRBJ2-3	NA	TGCGCCAGCAGCCAAGCTAGGTACACAGATACGCAGTATTTT	CASSQARYTDTQYF
once	TRBV27	TRBJ1-2	NA	TGTGCCAGCAGACTCGAGGGGGTTACGCTCTATGGCTACACCTTC	CASRLEGVTLYGYTF
NA	TRBV7-9	TRBJ2-7	NA	TGTGCCAGCAGCGCGAGCCGAGAATCCTACGAGCAGTACTTC	CASSASRESYEQYF
NA	TRBV7-6	TRBJ2-7	NA	TGTGCCAGCAGCCCGATTCAGGGTAGTGGGTACGAGCAGTACTTC	CASSPIQGSGYEQYF
NA	TRBV5-6	TRBJ2-7	NA	TGTGCCAGCAGGGAGGGACCAGTGGTCCCCTACGAGCAGTACTTC	CASREGPVVPYEQYF
NA	TRBV11-1	TRBJ2-7	TRBD1	TGTGCCAGCAGCGCCCGGGACAGAGTCACTTCGGAGCAGTACTTC	CASSARDRVTSEQYF
NA	TRBV2	TRBJ1-2	NA	TGTGCCAGCATCGCAAGGGGGGGATATGGCTACACCTTC	CASIARGGYGYTF
NA	TRBV6-5	TRBJ2-5	NA	TGTGCCAGCAGCCCTAGATGGACTACACAAGAGACCCAGTACTTC	CASSPRWTTQETQYF
NA	TRBV9	TRBJ2-7	NA	TGTGCCAGCAGCGTTGGCAGCTCCTACGAGCAGTACTTC	CASSVGSSYEQYF
once	TRBV7-9	TRBJ1-1	NA	TGTGCCAGCAGCTTAGCCCGGACAGCTAGAATGAACACTGAAGCTTTCTTT	CASSLARTARMNTEAFF
NA	TRBV7-3	TRBJ2-3	TRBD2	TGTGCCAGCAGCTTACTCGCGGGAGGGCCGGAAGATACGCAGTATTTT	CASSLLAGGPEDTQYF
NA	TRBV4-2	TRBJ2-1	NA	TGTGCCAGCAGCCAAGAAGCCGGGACTCAAAATGAGCAGTTCTTC	CASSQEAGTQNEQFF
NA	TRBV10-3	TRBJ2-3	NA	TGTGCCATCAAGGGCGGGACCTTCACAGATACGCAGTATTTT	CAIKGGTFTDTQYF
NA	TRBV5-6	TRBJ2-7	TRBD1	TGTGCCAGCACCGAACAGGGGGCGTACGAGCAGTACTTC	CASTEQGAYEQYF